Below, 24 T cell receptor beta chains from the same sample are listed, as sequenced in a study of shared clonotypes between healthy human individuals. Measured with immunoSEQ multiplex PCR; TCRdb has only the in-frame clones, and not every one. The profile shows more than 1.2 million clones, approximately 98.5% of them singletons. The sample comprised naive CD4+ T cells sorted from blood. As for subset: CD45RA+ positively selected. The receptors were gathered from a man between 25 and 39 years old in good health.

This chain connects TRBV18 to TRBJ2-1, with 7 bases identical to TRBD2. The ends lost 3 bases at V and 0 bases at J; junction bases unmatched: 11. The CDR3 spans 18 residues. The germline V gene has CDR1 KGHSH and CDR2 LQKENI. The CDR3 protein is CASSPNRLAASSYNEQFF. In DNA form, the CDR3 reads TGTGCCAGCTCACCTAATCGACTAGCCGCTAGCTCCTACAATGAGCAGTTCTTC.

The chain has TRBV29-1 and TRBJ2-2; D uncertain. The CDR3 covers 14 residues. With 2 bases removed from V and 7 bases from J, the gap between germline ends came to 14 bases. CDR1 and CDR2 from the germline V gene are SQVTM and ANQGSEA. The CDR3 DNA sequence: TGCAGCGTTGAATACAGTCTTGGTGTCGGGGAGCTGTTTTTT. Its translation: CSVEYSLGVGELFF.

For the CDR3, the DNA is TGCAGCGCACGGACAGGGAAACGAGCCATATATTTT. Amino acids: CSARTGKRAIYF. V is TRBV29-1 and J is TRBJ1-3, with 8 bases identical to TRBD1. The CDR3 is 12 amino acids. From germline, CDR1 is SQVTM and CDR2 ANQGSEA. With 7 bases clipped from V and 11 bases from J, the junction kept 10 bases outside the gene matches. The whole variable domain, remainder taken from reference TRBV29-1 and TRBJ1-3, is SAVISQKPSRDICQRGTSLTIQCQVDSQVTMMFWYRQQPGQSLTLIATANQGSEATYESGFVIDKFPISRPNLTFSTLTVSNMSPEDSSIYLCSARTGKRAIYFGEGSWLTVV.

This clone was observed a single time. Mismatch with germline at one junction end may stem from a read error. As DNA, the CDR3 is TGCGCCAGCAGCAAAGAATTAGCGGGAGTGTACGAGCAGTACTTC. Encoded protein: CASSKELAGVYEQYF. The rearrangement joins TRBV4-3 to TRBJ2-7, with 9 bases identical to TRBD2. Germline-derived CDR1 and CDR2 are LGHNA and YSLEER. The CDR3 contains 15 residues.

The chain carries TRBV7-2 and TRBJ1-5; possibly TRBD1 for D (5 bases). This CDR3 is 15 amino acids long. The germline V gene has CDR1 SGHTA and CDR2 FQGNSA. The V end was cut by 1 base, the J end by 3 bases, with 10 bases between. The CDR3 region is CASSLGRGSNQPQHF. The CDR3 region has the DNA TGTGCCAGCAGCTTAGGGCGGGGCTCCAATCAGCCCCAGCATTTT.

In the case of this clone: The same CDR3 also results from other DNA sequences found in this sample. The CDR3 reads CASSTTYQETQYF. Here the CDR3 DNA reads TGTGCCAGCAGCACAACGTACCAAGAGACCCAGTACTTC. The chain recombines TRBV7-2 with TRBJ2-5, with no clear D. CDR1 is SGHTA, CDR2 FQGNSA, per germline. V was trimmed by 5 bases and J by 0 bases, leaving 7 bases between them. This CDR3 region has 13 residues.

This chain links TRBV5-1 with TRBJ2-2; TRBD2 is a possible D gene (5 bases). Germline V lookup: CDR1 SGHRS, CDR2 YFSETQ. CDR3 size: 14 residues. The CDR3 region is CGTEAVPDTGELFF. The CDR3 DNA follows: TGCGGGACGGAGGCGGTCCCCGACACCGGGGAGCTGTTTTTT.

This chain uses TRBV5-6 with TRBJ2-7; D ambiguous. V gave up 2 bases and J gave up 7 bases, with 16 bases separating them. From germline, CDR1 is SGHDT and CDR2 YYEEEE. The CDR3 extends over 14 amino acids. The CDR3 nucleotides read TGTGCCAGCAGCTTAAAAGACGGGCGCCGGGAGCAGTACTTC. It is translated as CASSLKDGRREQYF.

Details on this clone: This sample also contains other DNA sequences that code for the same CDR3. The CDR3 region has the DNA TGCGCCAGCAGCCAGGGGGCTTACGAGCAGTACTTC. Amino acids: CASSQGAYEQYF. The J gene is TRBJ2-7, the V gene TRBV4-1, with D perhaps TRBD1 (6 bases). Germline V CDR1 and CDR2: MGHRA, YSYEKL. This CDR3 is 12 amino acids long. Between the trimmed V and J ends, which lost 3 bases and 4 bases, there was a span of 7 bases.

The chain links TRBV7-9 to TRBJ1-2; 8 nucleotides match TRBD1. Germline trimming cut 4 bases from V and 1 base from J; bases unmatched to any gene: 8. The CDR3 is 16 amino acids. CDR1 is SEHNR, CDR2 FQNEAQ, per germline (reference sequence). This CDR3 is CASSSSGQENNYGYTF. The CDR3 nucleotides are TGTGCCAGCAGCTCCTCGGGACAGGAAAATAACTATGGCTACACCTTC.

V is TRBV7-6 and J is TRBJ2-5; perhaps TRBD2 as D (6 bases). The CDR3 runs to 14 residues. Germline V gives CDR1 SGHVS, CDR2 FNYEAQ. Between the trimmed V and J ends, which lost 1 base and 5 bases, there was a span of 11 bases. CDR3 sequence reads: CASSLEAGSETQYF. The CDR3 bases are TGTGCCAGCAGCTTAGAGGCGGGATCGGAGACCCAGTACTTC. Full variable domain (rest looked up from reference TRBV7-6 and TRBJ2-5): GAGVSQSPRYKVTKRGQDVALRCDPISGHVSLYWYRQALGQGPEFLTYFNYEAQQDKSGLPNDRFSAERPEGSISTLTIQRTEQRDSAMYRCASSLEAGSETQYFGPGTRLLVL.

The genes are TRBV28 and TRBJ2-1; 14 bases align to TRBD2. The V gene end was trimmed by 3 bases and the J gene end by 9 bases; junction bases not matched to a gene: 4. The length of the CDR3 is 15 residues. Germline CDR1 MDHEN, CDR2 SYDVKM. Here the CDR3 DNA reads TGTGCCAGCAGTTTGGGACTAGCGGGAGTCGGTGAGCAGTTCTTC. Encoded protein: CASSLGLAGVGEQFF.

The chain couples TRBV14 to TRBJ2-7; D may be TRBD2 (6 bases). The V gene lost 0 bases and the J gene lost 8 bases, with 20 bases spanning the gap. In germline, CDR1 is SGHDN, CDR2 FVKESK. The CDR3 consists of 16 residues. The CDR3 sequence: CASSQDRAGTSGKQYF. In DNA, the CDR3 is TGTGCCAGCAGCCAAGATAGGGCGGGGACCTCAGGAAAGCAGTACTTC.

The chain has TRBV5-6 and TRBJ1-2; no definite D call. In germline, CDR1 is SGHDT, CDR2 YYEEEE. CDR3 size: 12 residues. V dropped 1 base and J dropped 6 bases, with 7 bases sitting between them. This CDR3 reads CASSLLKNGYTF. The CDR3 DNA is TGTGCCAGCAGCTTGTTGAAGAATGGCTACACCTTC. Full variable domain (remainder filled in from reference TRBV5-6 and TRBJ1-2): DAGVTQSPTHLIKTRGQQVTLRCSPKSGHDTVSWYQQALGQGPQFIFQYYEEEERQRGNFPDRFSGHQFPNYSSELNVNALLLGDSALYLCASSLLKNGYTFGSGTRLTVV.

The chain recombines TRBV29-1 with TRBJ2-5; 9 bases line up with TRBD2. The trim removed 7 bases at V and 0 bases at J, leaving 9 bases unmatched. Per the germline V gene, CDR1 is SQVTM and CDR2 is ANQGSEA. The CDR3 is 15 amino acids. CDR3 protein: CSGLSSGANQETQYF. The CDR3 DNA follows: TGCAGCGGCTTGTCTAGCGGGGCAAACCAAGAGACCCAGTACTTC.

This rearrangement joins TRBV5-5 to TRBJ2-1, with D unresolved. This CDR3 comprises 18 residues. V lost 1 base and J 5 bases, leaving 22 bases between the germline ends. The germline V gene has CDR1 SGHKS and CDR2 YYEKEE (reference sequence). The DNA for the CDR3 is TGTGCCAGCAGCTTGCCGCGGAGTAGCTTAGGGATCGACAATGAGCAGTTCTTC. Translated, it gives CASSLPRSSLGIDNEQFF. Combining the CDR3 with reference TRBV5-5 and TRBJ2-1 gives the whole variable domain DAGVTQSPTHLIKTRGQQVTLRCSPISGHKSVSWYQQVLGQGPQFIFQYYEKEERGRGNFPDRFSARQFPNYSSELNVNALLLGDSALYLCASSLPRSSLGIDNEQFFGPGTRLTVL.

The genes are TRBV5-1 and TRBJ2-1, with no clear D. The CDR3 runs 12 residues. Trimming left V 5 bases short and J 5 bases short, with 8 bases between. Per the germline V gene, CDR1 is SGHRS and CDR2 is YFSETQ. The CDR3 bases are TGCGCCAGCAGATTTGCCAACAATGAGCAGTTCTTC. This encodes CASRFANNEQFF.

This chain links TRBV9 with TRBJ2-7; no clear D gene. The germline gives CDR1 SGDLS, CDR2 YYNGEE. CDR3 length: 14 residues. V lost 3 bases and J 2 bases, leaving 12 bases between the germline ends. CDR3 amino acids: CASSEGSVPYEQYF. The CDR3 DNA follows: TGTGCCAGCAGCGAGGGCTCCGTCCCCTACGAGCAGTACTTC.

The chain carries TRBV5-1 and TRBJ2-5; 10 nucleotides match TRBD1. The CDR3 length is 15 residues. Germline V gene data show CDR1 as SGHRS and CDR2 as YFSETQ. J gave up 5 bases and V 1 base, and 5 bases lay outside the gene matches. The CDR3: CASSLLGQGVETQYF. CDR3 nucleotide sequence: TGCGCCAGCAGCTTGCTCGGACAGGGGGTTGAGACCCAGTACTTC.

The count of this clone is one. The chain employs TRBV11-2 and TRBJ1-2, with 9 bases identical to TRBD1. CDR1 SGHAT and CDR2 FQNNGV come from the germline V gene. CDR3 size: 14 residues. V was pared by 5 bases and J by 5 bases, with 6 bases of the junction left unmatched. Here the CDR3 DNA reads TGTGCCAGCAGCCACAGGGGGCGGAGGTATGGCTACACCTTC. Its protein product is CASSHRGRRYGYTF.

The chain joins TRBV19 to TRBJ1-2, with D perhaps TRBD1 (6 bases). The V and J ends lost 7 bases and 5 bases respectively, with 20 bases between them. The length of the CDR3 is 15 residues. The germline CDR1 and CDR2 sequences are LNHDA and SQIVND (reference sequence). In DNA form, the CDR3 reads TGTGCCAGTAAAACCGGGACACCGAAAGATTATGGCTACACCTTC. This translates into CASKTGTPKDYGYTF. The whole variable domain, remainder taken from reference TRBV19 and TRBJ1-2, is DGGITQSPKYLFRKEGQNVTLSCEQNLNHDAMYWYRQDPGQGLRLIYYSQIVNDFQKGDIAEGYSVSREKKESFPLTVTSAQKNPTAFYLCASKTGTPKDYGYTFGSGTRLTVV.

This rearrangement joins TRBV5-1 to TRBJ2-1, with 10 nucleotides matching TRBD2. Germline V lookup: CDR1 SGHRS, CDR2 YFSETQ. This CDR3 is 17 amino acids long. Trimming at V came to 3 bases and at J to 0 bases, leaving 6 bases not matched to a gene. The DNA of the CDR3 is TGCGCCAGCAGCTGGCCCCTAGCGGGAGACTCCTACAATGAGCAGTTCTTC. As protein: CASSWPLAGDSYNEQFF.

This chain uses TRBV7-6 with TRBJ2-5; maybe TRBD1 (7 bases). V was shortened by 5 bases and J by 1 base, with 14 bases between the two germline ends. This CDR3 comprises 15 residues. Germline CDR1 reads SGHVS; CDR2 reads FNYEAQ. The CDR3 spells CASSSGRDSQETQYF. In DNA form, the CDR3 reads TGTGCCAGCAGCAGTGGGCGGGACAGCCAAGAGACCCAGTACTTC.

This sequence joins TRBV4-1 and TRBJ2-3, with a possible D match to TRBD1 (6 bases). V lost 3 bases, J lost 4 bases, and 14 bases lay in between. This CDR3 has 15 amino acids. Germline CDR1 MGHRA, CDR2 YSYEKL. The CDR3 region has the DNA TGCGCCAGCAGCCATTTTAACAGGGACGCAGATACGCAGTATTTT. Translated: CASSHFNRDADTQYF.